The rows below give T cell receptor beta chains drawn from one sample of a study of early T cells in non-severe SARS-CoV-2 infection. TCRdb redid the calling of the 5' RACE reads with MiXCR, one entry per CDR3 protein. The data hold 53,000 or so distinct CDR3 sequences, with 10% to 15% observed a single time. Sample: whole blood, taken at baseline. These receptors were taken from an adult who was a healthcare worker with PCR-confirmed SARS-CoV-2 infection or an uninfected control (not recorded which). CDR3s include the opening cysteine and the closing phenylalanine or tryptophan. D genes are given only for firm matches. Expanded clones get a size class; other rows say once, few or many, or leave the size out.

J,V,size,D,DNA,CDR3
TRBJ2-7,TRBV6-2/TRBV6-3,many,.,TGTGCCAGCAGTCGAAGTACTGGGAGCTACGAGCAGTACTTC,CASSRSTGSYEQYF
TRBJ1-1,TRBV29-1,.,.,TGCAGCGCCCGTGCGGTAGAAGCTTTCTTT,CSARAVEAFF
TRBJ2-5,TRBV7-8,few,TRBD2,TGTGCCAGCAGCCGACCTCGAGGACTAGCGGGAGTGGAGACCCAGTACTTC,CASSRPRGLAGVETQYF
TRBJ2-7,TRBV7-9,.,.,TGTGCCAGCAGCTTAGCCCCACGAGGTACCGCCTACGAGCAGTACTTC,CASSLAPRGTAYEQYF
TRBJ2-1,TRBV4-3,.,.,TGCGCCAGCAGCCGTAGACAGGTCCCCTACAATGAGCAGTTCTTC,CASSRRQVPYNEQFF
TRBJ2-3,TRBV7-3,few,.,TGTGCCAGCAGCTCCTACTCAATAGGGCTCGCCGGGGCAGATACGCAGTATTTT,CASSSYSIGLAGADTQYF
TRBJ2-2,TRBV10-1,.,.,TGCGCCAGCAGTGAGGGGGGCTCACCCACCGGGGAGCTGTTTTTT,CASSEGGSPTGELFF
TRBJ2-1,TRBV2,few,TRBD2,TGTGCCAGCAGTGTACTAGCGGGAGTTTACAATGAGCAGTTCTTC,CASSVLAGVYNEQFF
TRBJ2-3,TRBV9,once,.,TGTGCCAGCAGCGTAACAAGCGGGCATAGCACAGATACGCAGTATTTT,CASSVTSGHSTDTQYF
TRBJ2-1,TRBV4-3,.,.,TGCGCCAGCAGCCAGCTCTGGAGCTCCTACAATGAGCAGTTCTTC,CASSQLWSSYNEQFF
TRBJ1-2,TRBV2,few,TRBD1,TGTGCCAGCAAAGGGGGCGGCTATGGCTACACCTTC,CASKGGGYGYTF
TRBJ2-1,TRBV24-1,few,.,TGTGCCACCAGTGATCCCCGGGACCCGCGTAGGGAGCAGTTCTTC,CATSDPRDPRREQFF
TRBJ2-7,TRBV12-3/TRBV12-4,.,.,TGTGCCAGCAGTTTTGGGGTTCTCTACGAGCAGTACTTC,CASSFGVLYEQYF
TRBJ2-3,TRBV28,.,TRBD2,TGTGCCAGCAGACCAACTAGCGGAGAGGGGGTTGGGCAGTATTTT,CASRPTSGEGVGQYF
TRBJ1-3,TRBV7-2,.,.,TGTGCCAGCAGCTTGGGGAACAGGAGAACAACTGGAAACACCATATATTTT,CASSLGNRRTTGNTIYF
TRBJ2-1,TRBV11-2,.,.,TGTGCCAGCAGCTTAGAGGAGCAGTTCTTC,CASSLEEQFF
TRBJ1-4,TRBV4-3,few,.,TGCGCCAGCAGCCAAGATTATGCTCGGGTTGAAAAACTGTTTTTT,CASSQDYARVEKLFF
TRBJ2-7,TRBV6-6,few,TRBD2,TGTGCCAGCAGTTACTCGACTAGCGGAGAGCAGTACTTC,CASSYSTSGEQYF
TRBJ2-1,TRBV28,.,.,TGTGCCAGCAGTTCCACGAGAAATGAGCAGTTCTTC,CASSSTRNEQFF
TRBJ1-2,TRBV12-3/TRBV12-4,few,TRBD1,TGTGCCAGCAGTAGCAGAGGGGGCAATGGCTACACCTTC,CASSSRGGNGYTF
TRBJ2-3,TRBV6-5,.,.,TGTGCCAGCAAGACAGTAAGCACAGATACGCAGTATTTT,CASKTVSTDTQYF
TRBJ2-1,TRBV20-1,once,.,TGCAGTGCTAGACCCAGGGTTGAGCAGTTCTTC,CSARPRVEQFF
TRBJ2-1,TRBV28,many,TRBD2,TGTGCCACCTCCGGGACAGCGGGACTAGCGGGTGTGAGCTCCTACAATGAGCAGTTCTTC,CATSGTAGLAGVSSYNEQFF
TRBJ2-5,TRBV11-2,few,.,TGTGCCAGCAGCCTAGGACAGAAAGAGACCCAGTACTTC,CASSLGQKETQYF
TRBJ2-7,TRBV20-1,.,.,TGCAGTGCTAACCGGGACGGTGCCTACGAGCAGTACTTC,CSANRDGAYEQYF
TRBJ2-3,TRBV27,.,.,TGTGCCAGCATCTTAACAGGGAGCACAGATACGCAGTATTTT,CASILTGSTDTQYF
TRBJ1-1,TRBV12-3/TRBV12-4,.,TRBD1,TGTGCCAGCAGTAGGCCGGGACAGGGGTATACTGAAGCTTTCTTT,CASSRPGQGYTEAFF
TRBJ2-5,TRBV19,.,.,TGTGCCAGTAGTACGTACCAAGAGACCCAGTACTTC,CASSTYQETQYF
TRBJ2-7,TRBV28,.,.,TGTGCCAGCAGTTTACCCGAGGGGAGGTACGAGCAGTACTTC,CASSLPEGRYEQYF
TRBJ2-1,TRBV20-1,.,.,TGCAGTGCCAGACCCCAGATTAATGAGCAGTTCTTC,CSARPQINEQFF
TRBJ2-2,TRBV24-1,many,.,TGTGCCACCAGGGGGTCGGGGGAGCTGTTTTTT,CATRGSGELFF
TRBJ2-1,TRBV3-1,.,TRBD2,TGTGCCAGCAGCCAAGCGAACCCGGGACTAGGTCTCAATGAGCAGTTCTTC,CASSQANPGLGLNEQFF
TRBJ2-2,TRBV4-1,.,.,TGCGCCAGCAGCCAAGAGGGGCGAGGGAACACCGGGGAGCTGTTTTTT,CASSQEGRGNTGELFF
TRBJ2-1,TRBV11-2,few,.,TGTGCCAGCAGCCCTTCAGACAGAAAGGAGCAGTTCTTC,CASSPSDRKEQFF
TRBJ2-7,TRBV28,many,.,TGTGCCAGCAGTTTATTCCGCAGCTCCTACGAGCAGTACTTC,CASSLFRSSYEQYF
TRBJ2-5,TRBV25-1,few,.,TGTGCCAGCGGGGACTCCACCGGAGAGACCCAGTACTTC,CASGDSTGETQYF
TRBJ2-1,TRBV18,.,TRBD2,TGTGCCAGCTCACGACCGACAGGGGGACTAGCGGGAGCGGGTGAGCAGTTCTTC,CASSRPTGGLAGAGEQFF
TRBJ2-5,TRBV5-6,few,.,TGTGCCAGCAGGCCTTGTTCGACCCAGTACTTC,CASRPCSTQYF
TRBJ2-7,TRBV28,.,TRBD1,TGTGCCAGCAGAAAACCGGGACAGGCCCTCGAGCAGTACTTC,CASRKPGQALEQYF